This TCR beta chain was found in a study of T cells expressing NK-cell markers. The study, taken as a whole, reports: Dominant NKG2C+ clonotype frequencies of about 1.0-8% of CD8+ T cells were measured in about six donors.

On this clonotype: Its specificity is not known.

The CDR3 has 16 amino acids. Each CDR3 protein gets one entry in TCRdb, which reprocessed the 5' RACE reads and gives no DNA. Recorded here are about 390,000 distinct CDR3 sequences; the top ten clones represent about 10%. The sequence was obtained from a woman aged 45-65 years in good health. The sequenced material came from blood T cells: a sorted CD56 or NKG2C T cell subset, CD4+ or CD8+ T cells, or bulk PBMC T cells (not recorded which). The J gene is TRBJ2-2, the V gene TRBV12-3 or TRBV12-4; TCRdb indicates TRBD1, and absent DNA this call remains unverified. The CDR3 spells CASSFGDRVNTGELFF.